The 27 T cell receptor beta chains presented below share a single source sample, sequenced in a study of T-cell reconstitution after alpha-beta-depleted transplantation in children. Construction of the TCRbeta library involved unique molecular identifiers. TCRdb re-called the PCR reads through MiXCR, storing one row per CDR3 protein. Among approximately 270,000 distinct CDR3 sequences, more than 20% were seen once, and the ten largest hold under 5.5%. The sample in question was PBMCs, mostly from graft donor cells, obtained 360 days after TCRalphabeta/CD19-depleted stem cell transplant. Receptors were obtained from a female patient aged 2-9 years who had a stem cell transplant for congenital amegakaryocytic thrombocytopenia, so the T cells may come from the graft donor.

The chain employs TRBV20-1 and TRBJ2-1; 7 bases align to TRBD2. The V gene's germline CDR1 is DFQATT and CDR2 SNEGSKA (reference sequence). The ends lost 5 bases at V and 8 bases at J; junction bases unmatched: 9. The CDR3 runs 13 residues. The CDR3 region has the DNA TGCAGTGCTCCCGGGACTACGGTACATGAGCAGTTCTTC. Its translation is CSAPGTTVHEQFF.

This chain uses TRBV4-1 with TRBJ2-5; D unclear. V dropped 0 bases and J dropped 5 bases, with 7 bases sitting between them. CDR3 size: 13 residues. Germline V CDR1 and CDR2: MGHRA, YSYEKL. The CDR3 spells CASSQEGWETQYF. The CDR3, as DNA: TGCGCCAGCAGCCAAGAAGGTTGGGAGACCCAGTACTTC.

This chain connects TRBV6-5 to TRBJ2-3; possible D gene TRBD2, 5 bases. The germline gives CDR1 MNHEY, CDR2 SVGAGI. The CDR3 sequence is 13 residues long. Trimming removed 4 bases from V and 5 bases from J, with 10 bases in between. The CDR3 loop is CASSFRRRDTQYF. The CDR3 DNA follows: TGTGCCAGCAGTTTCAGGAGGCGAGATACGCAGTATTTT.

This clonotype was seen a few times. The genes are TRBV20-1 and TRBJ1-1; 7 nucleotides match TRBD1. This CDR3 is 14 amino acids long. Looked up from germline, CDR1 is DFQATT and CDR2 is SNEGSKA (reference sequence). The trim removed 5 bases at V and 5 bases at J, leaving 11 bases unmatched. This chain's CDR3 is CSAPRQGKRTEAFF. CDR3 coding DNA: TGCAGTGCTCCCCGACAGGGAAAAAGGACTGAAGCTTTCTTT.

Regarding this clonotype: A much larger clone differs by one base, so this may be a read error. The rearrangement joins TRBV4-1 to TRBJ2-1; TRBD2 matches at 11 bases. The germline V gene encodes CDR1 MGHRA and CDR2 YSYEKL. This CDR3 is 14 amino acids long. CDR3 DNA sequence: TGCGCCAGCAGGACTAGCGGGGTAGGAAATGATCAGTTCTTC. Amino acids: CASRTSGVGNDQFF.

The rearrangement joins TRBV7-9 to TRBJ1-2, with unresolved D. Germline V gene lookup returns CDR1 SEHNR and CDR2 FQNEAQ (reference sequence). The CDR3 runs 15 residues. The V and J ends lost 5 bases and 4 bases respectively, with 17 bases between them. The CDR3 nucleotides are TGTGCCAGCAGCCTTCCTGCGACTCAATTCTATGGCTACACCTTC. This codes for CASSLPATQFYGYTF.

In its sample, this clonotype was seen a few times. This chain connects TRBV15 to TRBJ2-2; no reliable D call. This CDR3 region has 16 residues. Germline CDR1 LNHNV, CDR2 YYDKDF (reference sequence). V lost 0 bases, J lost 2 bases, and 10 bases lay in between. The chain's CDR3 is CATSRDDGINTGELFF. The CDR3, as DNA: TGTGCCACCAGCAGAGATGACGGTATTAACACCGGGGAGCTGTTTTTT.

The DNA for the CDR3 is TGTGCCAGCAGTAGACCGGTTGTGTACACCGGGGAGCTGTTTTTT. Its translation is CASSRPVVYTGELFF. J is TRBJ2-2 and V is TRBV2, with D unresolved. The CDR3 contains 15 residues. The V and J ends lost 5 bases and 3 bases respectively, with 13 bases between them. The germline gives CDR1 SNHLY, CDR2 FYNNEI.

This clonotype has just a few counts. This chain uses TRBV12-3 or TRBV12-4 with TRBJ2-3; 7 nucleotides agree with TRBD1. V shed 5 bases, J shed 2 bases, and the junction held 4 bases outside the gene matches. This CDR3 comprises 14 residues. CDR3 bases: TGTGCCAGCAGTGCAGGGGGTTTCACAGATACGCAGTATTTT. Translated: CASSAGGFTDTQYF.

The J gene is TRBJ2-3, the V gene TRBV3-1; possibly TRBD2 for D (7 bases). Germline V CDR1 and CDR2: LGHDT, YNNKEL (reference sequence). The CDR3 contains 20 residues. V lost 0 bases to trimming and J lost 8 bases, with 30 bases between them. This chain's CDR3 is CASSQDPQEFAGAVRGTQYF. The CDR3 DNA is TGTGCCAGCAGCCAAGATCCACAGGAGTTCGCGGGGGCCGTTCGTGGTACGCAGTATTTT.

The CDR3 DNA reads as TGTGCCAGCAGTGAAACGTCAGGTGGCTACACCTTC. It yields the protein CASSETSGGYTF. This sequence joins TRBV2 and TRBJ1-2; D unresolved. From germline, CDR1 is SNHLY and CDR2 FYNNEI. V lost 2 bases, J lost 7 bases, and 8 bases lay in between. The length of the CDR3 is 12 residues. The whole variable domain, remainder taken from reference TRBV2 and TRBJ1-2, is EPEVTQTPSHQVTQMGQEVILRCVPISNHLYFYWYRQILGQKVEFLVSFYNNEISEKSEIFDDQFSVERPDGSNFTLKIRSTKLEDSAMYFCASSETSGGYTFGSGTRLTVV.

This clonotype turned up a few times. The chain uses TRBV5-6 and TRBJ2-5; tentative D call: TRBD2 (5 bases). V was clipped by 1 base and J by 3 bases, with 10 bases between them. This CDR3 comprises 14 residues. Looked up from germline, CDR1 is SGHDT and CDR2 is YYEEEE. The CDR3 region has the DNA TGTGCCAGCAGCTTGATTTGGGGAGAAGAGACCCAGTACTTC. This codes for CASSLIWGEETQYF.

V usage is TRBV12-3 or TRBV12-4 and J usage is TRBJ2-7; unclear D gene. V shed 3 bases and J shed 2 bases, with 8 bases lying between them. This CDR3 comprises 13 residues. The CDR3 sequence is CASSLGFPYEQYF. In DNA, the CDR3 is TGTGCCAGCAGTTTGGGGTTCCCCTACGAGCAGTACTTC.

CDR3 sequence: CSAGQNSNQPQHF. The CDR3 bases are TGCAGTGCTGGACAGAATAGCAATCAGCCCCAGCATTTT. The chain is built from TRBV20-1 and TRBJ1-5; a weak D match, TRBD1 (6 bases). With 5 bases removed from V and 0 bases from J, the gap between germline ends came to 8 bases. This CDR3 has 13 residues. Germline CDR1 is DFQATT and CDR2 is SNEGSKA (reference sequence).

This clonotype was seen a few times. The chain couples TRBV20-1 to TRBJ1-1; the match to TRBD1 covers 7 bases. CDR3 length equals 13 residues. Germline CDR1 and CDR2: DFQATT and SNEGSKA (reference sequence). V lost 6 bases, J lost 0 bases, and 4 bases stayed unmatched. CDR3 loop: CSAKGQLNTEAFF. CDR3 nucleotides: TGCAGTGCGAAGGGACAGCTGAACACTGAAGCTTTCTTT.

The chain links TRBV5-6 to TRBJ2-5; no definite D call. The V gene lost 4 bases and the J gene lost 7 bases, with 14 bases spanning the gap. The CDR3 spans 13 residues. Germline values: CDR1 SGHDT, CDR2 YYEEEE. The CDR3 nucleotides are TGTGCCAGCAGCCTGGGAACGCAGAGGACCCAGTACTTC. As protein: CASSLGTQRTQYF.

V gene TRBV7-9 combines with J gene TRBJ2-1; D call uncertain. Germline V gives CDR1 SEHNR, CDR2 FQNEAQ (reference sequence). This CDR3 contains 11 residues. The V and J ends lost 2 bases and 8 bases respectively, with 4 bases between them. CDR3 protein: CASSLLDEQFF. In DNA form, the CDR3 reads TGTGCCAGCAGCTTATTGGATGAGCAGTTCTTC.

This chain joins TRBV12-3 or TRBV12-4 and TRBJ1-4; 7 bases fit TRBD1. V gave up 5 bases and J gave up 3 bases; unmatched junction bases: 3. The CDR3 loop spans 14 amino acids. The CDR3 region has the DNA TGTGCCAGCAGTCCGACAGGGCCTAATGAAAAACTGTTTTTT. It is translated as CASSPTGPNEKLFF.

This clonotype was counted between two and nine times. CDR3: CASSEEPNTEAFF. In nucleotides, the CDR3 is TGTGCCAGCAGTGAAGAGCCGAACACTGAAGCTTTCTTT. The rearrangement links TRBV2 to TRBJ1-1; D ambiguous. This CDR3 is built from 13 residues. Germline lookup yields CDR1 SNHLY and CDR2 FYNNEI. V dropped 1 base and J dropped 1 base, with 4 bases sitting between them.

The chain links TRBV28 to TRBJ1-5; the match to TRBD1 covers 8 bases. This CDR3 is 15 amino acids long. V dropped 3 bases and J dropped 5; count of bases not matched to a gene: 6. Germline loops: CDR1 MDHEN, CDR2 SYDVKM. CDR3 nucleotides: TGTGCCAGCAGTTTTTTGGACAGGGTAGATCAGCCCCAGCATTTT. Protein product: CASSFLDRVDQPQHF. The whole variable domain, filled in from reference TRBV28 and TRBJ1-5, reads DVKVTQSSRYLVKRTGEKVFLECVQDMDHENMFWYRQDPGLGLRLIYFSYDVKMKEKGDIPEGYSVSREKKERFSLILESASTNQTSMYLCASSFLDRVDQPQHFGDGTRLSIL.

The genes are TRBV9 and TRBJ2-1; a weak D match, TRBD2 (7 bases). This CDR3 region has 16 residues. V lost 0 bases and J 7 bases, leaving 17 bases between the germline ends. CDR1 and CDR2 from the germline V gene are SGDLS and YYNGEE. The CDR3 DNA is TGTGCCAGCAGCGTAGGGAACCTTGGGGGGGCAAATGAGCAGTTCTTC. Its translation is CASSVGNLGGANEQFF.

This clonotype was found a few times. The gene calls are TRBV28 and TRBJ2-1; TRBD2 agrees at 7 bases. The CDR3 loop spans 15 amino acids. V shed 2 bases and J 7 bases; nucleotides not matched to a gene: 8. CDR1 is MDHEN, CDR2 SYDVKM, per germline. CDR3 in DNA: TGTGCCAGCAGTTTAGACTGGGAGGGTAGGAATGAGCAGTTCTTC. This translates into CASSLDWEGRNEQFF.

The CDR3 is CAISPDRGTGGYTF. For the CDR3, the DNA is TGTGCCATCAGCCCTGACAGGGGGACCGGTGGCTACACCTTC. The chain couples TRBV10-3 to TRBJ1-2; 9 bases fit TRBD1. The CDR3 has 14 residues. Unmatched junction bases numbered 9, after V lost 6 bases and J lost 7 bases. The germline gives CDR1 ENHRY, CDR2 SYGVKD.

J is TRBJ1-3 and V is TRBV12-3 or TRBV12-4; D might be TRBD1 (6 bases). Trimming left V 5 bases short and J 11 bases short, with 13 bases between. The length of the CDR3 is 12 residues. In nucleotides, the CDR3 is TGTGCCAGCAGTGACAGGTCCTATCCCATATATTTT. Its translation: CASSDRSYPIYF.

The chain joins TRBV15 to TRBJ2-3; D remains ambiguous. The CDR3 is 14 residues long. Deletions cut 2 bases from V and 4 bases from J, with 10 bases between. CDR1 is LNHNV and CDR2 is YYDKDF in the germline V gene (reference sequence). The CDR3 protein is CATSRLREADTQYF. As DNA, the CDR3 is TGTGCCACCAGCAGACTGCGTGAGGCAGATACGCAGTATTTT.

For the CDR3, the DNA is TGCAGTGCTAGAGATCTTCGGGGACAGCAATCCTACAATGAGCAGTTCTTC. Protein product: CSARDLRGQQSYNEQFF. V is TRBV20-1 and J is TRBJ2-1; 7 bases align to TRBD1. The length of the CDR3 is 17 residues. In germline, CDR1 is DFQATT, CDR2 SNEGSKA (reference sequence). V lost 0 bases to trimming and J lost 1 base; unmatched junction nucleotides: 9.

This clonotype was observed a handful of times. The chain recombines TRBV6-5 with TRBJ1-5; D perhaps matches TRBD1 (6 bases). The CDR3 totals 16 residues. V lost 2 bases and J 5 bases, leaving 16 bases between the germline ends. CDR1 is MNHEY and CDR2 is SVGAGI in the germline V gene. CDR3 loop: CASSYRGGGLDQPQHF. CDR3 in DNA: TGTGCCAGCAGTTACCGTGGAGGGGGATTGGATCAGCCCCAGCATTTT.